This T cell receptor (beta chain) emerged from a study of T cell changes during pregnancy in multiple sclerosis. TCRdb's copy holds only in-frame clones and misses some; the assay was immunoSEQ multiplex PCR. This sample has tens of thousands of clones, with approximately 94% found just once. The CDR3 extends over 13 amino acids. V lost 10 bases to trimming and J lost 7 bases, with 19 bases between them. From germline, CDR1 is LNHDA and CDR2 SQIVND (reference sequence). The sequence came from a female donor with multiple sclerosis, enrolled in a pregnancy study. V usage is TRBV19 and J usage is TRBJ1-2; TRBD1 might be the D (6 bases). The sequencing used peripheral blood, collected in the third trimester of pregnancy. This chain's CDR3 is CATRYREAFGYTF. The DNA of the CDR3 is TGTGCCACTAGATACAGGGAAGCCTTTGGCTACACCTTC. The variable domain in full, with the rest retrieved from reference TRBV19 and TRBJ1-2, is DGGITQSPKYLFRKEGQNVTLSCEQNLNHDAMYWYRQDPGQGLRLIYYSQIVNDFQKGDIAEGYSVSREKKESFPLTVTSAQKNPTAFYLCATRYREAFGYTFGSGTRLTVV.